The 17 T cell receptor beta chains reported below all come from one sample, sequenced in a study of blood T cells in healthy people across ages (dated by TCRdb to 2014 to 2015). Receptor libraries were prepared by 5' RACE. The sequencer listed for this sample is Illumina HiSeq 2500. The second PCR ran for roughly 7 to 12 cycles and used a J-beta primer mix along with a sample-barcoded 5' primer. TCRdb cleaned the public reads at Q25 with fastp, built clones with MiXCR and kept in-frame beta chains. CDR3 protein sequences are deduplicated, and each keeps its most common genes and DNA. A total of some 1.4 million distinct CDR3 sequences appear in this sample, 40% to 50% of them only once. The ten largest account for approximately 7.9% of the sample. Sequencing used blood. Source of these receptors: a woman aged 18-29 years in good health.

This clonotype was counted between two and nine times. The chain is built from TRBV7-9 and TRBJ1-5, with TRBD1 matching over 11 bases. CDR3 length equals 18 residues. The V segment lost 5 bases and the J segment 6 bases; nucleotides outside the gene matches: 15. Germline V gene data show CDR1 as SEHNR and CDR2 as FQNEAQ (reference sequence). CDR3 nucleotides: TGTGCCAGCAGCATTTCCGGGACAGGGGGTATGCAAAGTCAGCCCCAGCATTTT. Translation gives CASSISGTGGMQSQPQHF.

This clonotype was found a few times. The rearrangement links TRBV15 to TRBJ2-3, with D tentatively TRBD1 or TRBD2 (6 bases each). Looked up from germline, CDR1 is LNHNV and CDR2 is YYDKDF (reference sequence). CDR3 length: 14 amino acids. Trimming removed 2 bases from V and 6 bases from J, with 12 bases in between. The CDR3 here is CATSRKRGEDTQYF. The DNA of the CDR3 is TGTGCCACCAGCAGAAAGAGGGGGGAGGATACGCAGTATTTT.

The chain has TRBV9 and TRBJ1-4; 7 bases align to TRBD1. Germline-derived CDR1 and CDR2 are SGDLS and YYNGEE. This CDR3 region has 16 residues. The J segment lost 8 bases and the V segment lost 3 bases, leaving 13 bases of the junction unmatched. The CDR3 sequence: CASSAPIRDRREKLFF. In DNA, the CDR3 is TGTGCCAGCAGCGCCCCGATCCGGGACAGAAGGGAAAAACTGTTTTTT.

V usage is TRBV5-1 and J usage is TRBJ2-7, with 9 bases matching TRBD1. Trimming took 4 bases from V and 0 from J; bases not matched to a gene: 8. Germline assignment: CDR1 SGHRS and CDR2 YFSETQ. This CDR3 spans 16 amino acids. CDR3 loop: CASSPLQGQGSYEQYF. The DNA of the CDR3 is TGCGCCAGCAGCCCCCTCCAGGGACAGGGCTCCTACGAGCAGTACTTC.

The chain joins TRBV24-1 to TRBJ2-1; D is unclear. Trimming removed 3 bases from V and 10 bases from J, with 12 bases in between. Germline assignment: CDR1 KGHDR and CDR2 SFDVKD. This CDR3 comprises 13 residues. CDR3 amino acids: CATSDTRFGEQFF. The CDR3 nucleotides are TGTGCCACCAGTGATACAAGATTTGGGGAGCAGTTCTTC.

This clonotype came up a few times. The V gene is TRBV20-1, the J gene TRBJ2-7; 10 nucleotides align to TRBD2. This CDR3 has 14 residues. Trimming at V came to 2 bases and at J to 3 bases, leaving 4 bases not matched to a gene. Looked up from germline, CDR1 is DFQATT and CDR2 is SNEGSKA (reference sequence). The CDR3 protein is CSARRSSGGYEQYF. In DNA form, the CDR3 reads TGCAGTGCTAGACGTTCTAGCGGGGGCTACGAGCAGTACTTC.

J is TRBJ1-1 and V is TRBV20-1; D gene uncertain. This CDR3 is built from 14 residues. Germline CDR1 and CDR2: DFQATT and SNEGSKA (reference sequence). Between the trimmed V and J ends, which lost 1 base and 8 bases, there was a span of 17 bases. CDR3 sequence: CSARGMEVLYEAFF. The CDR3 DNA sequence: TGCAGTGCTAGAGGCATGGAGGTACTCTACGAAGCTTTCTTT.

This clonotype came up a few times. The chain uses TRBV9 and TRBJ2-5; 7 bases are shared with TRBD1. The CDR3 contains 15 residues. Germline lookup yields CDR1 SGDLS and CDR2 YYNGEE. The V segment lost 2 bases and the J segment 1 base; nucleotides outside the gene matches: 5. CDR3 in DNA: TGTGCCAGCAGCGTTTCCGGGACAGTCCAAGAGACCCAGTACTTC. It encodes CASSVSGTVQETQYF.

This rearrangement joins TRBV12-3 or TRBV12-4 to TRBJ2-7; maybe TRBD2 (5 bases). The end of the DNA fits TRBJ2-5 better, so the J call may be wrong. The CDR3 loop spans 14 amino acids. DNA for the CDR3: TGTGCCAGCAACTCACGACACTGGGAGCAGACCCAGTACTTC. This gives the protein CASNSRHWEQTQYF.

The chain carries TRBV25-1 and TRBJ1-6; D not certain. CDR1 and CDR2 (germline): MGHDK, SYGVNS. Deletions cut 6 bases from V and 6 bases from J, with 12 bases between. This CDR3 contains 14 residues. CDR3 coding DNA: TGTGCCAGCAGCCGGACCGGTGGTAATTCACCCCTCCACTTT. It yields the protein CASSRTGGNSPLHF.

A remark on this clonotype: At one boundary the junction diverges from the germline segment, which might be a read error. The CDR3 region is CASSPPGSRVLETQYF. CDR3 in DNA: TGCGCCAGCTCACCACCTGGTAGTAGGGTTTTGGAGACCCAGTACTTC. The chain joins TRBV18 to TRBJ2-5, with unresolved D. Germline CDR1 KGHSH, CDR2 LQKENI. The CDR3 covers 16 residues.

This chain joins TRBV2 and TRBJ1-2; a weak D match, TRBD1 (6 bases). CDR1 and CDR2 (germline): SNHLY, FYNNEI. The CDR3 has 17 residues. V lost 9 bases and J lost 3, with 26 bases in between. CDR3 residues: CARQNLQGTQAYYGYTF. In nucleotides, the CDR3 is TGTGCCAGACAGAACCTCCAGGGGACGCAGGCATACTATGGCTACACCTTC.

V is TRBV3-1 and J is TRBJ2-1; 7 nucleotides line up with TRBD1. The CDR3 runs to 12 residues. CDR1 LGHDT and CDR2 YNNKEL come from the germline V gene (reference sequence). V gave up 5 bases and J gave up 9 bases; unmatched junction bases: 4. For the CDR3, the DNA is TGTGCCAGCAGCGCCAGGGGGACTGAGCAGTTCTTC. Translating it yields CASSARGTEQFF.

CDR3 sequence: CASSLVEVQLAGYNEQFF. The CDR3, as DNA: TGTGCCAGCAGCTTAGTGGAGGTGCAACTAGCGGGATACAATGAGCAGTTCTTC. The chain links TRBV7-2 to TRBJ2-1, with TRBD2 matching over 10 bases. This CDR3 is 18 amino acids long. In germline, CDR1 is SGHTA, CDR2 FQGNSA. J gave up 4 bases and V 1 base, and 10 bases lay outside the gene matches.

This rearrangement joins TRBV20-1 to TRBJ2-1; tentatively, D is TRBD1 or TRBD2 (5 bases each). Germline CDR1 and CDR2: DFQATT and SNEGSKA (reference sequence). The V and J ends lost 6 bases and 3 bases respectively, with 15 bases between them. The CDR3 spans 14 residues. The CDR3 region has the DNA TGCAGTGCCCCGTCCCGGGGCGGCTACAATGAGCAGTTCTTC. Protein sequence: CSAPSRGGYNEQFF.

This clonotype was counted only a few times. CDR3 loop: CASSHGLLSYNEQFF. In DNA form, the CDR3 reads TGTGCCAGCAGTCATGGACTACTCTCCTACAATGAGCAGTTCTTC. The V gene is TRBV27, the J gene TRBJ2-1, with a possible D match to TRBD2 (6 bases). Trimming pared 5 bases from V and 0 bases from J, leaving 11 bases between. This CDR3 region has 15 residues. From germline, CDR1 is MNHEY and CDR2 SMNVEV (reference sequence).

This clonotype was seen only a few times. The CDR3 sequence: CASSQDHGSGNNEQFF. The CDR3 bases are TGCGCCAGCAGCCAAGACCATGGTAGCGGGAACAATGAGCAGTTCTTC. This chain uses TRBV4-1 with TRBJ2-1; TRBD2 agrees at 8 bases. This CDR3 is 16 amino acids long. The V gene's germline CDR1 is MGHRA and CDR2 YSYEKL. V lost 0 bases and J lost 5; bases outside the gene matches: 6.